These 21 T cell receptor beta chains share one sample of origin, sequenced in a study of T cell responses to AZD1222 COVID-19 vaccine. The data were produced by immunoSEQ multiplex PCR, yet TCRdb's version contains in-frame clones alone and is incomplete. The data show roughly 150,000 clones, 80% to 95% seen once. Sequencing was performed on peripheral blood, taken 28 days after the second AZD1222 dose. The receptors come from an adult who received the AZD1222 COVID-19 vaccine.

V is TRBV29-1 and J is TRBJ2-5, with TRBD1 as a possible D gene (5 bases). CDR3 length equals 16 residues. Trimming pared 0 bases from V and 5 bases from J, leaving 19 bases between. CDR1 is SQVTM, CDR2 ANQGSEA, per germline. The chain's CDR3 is CSVEDRVSAGMETQYF. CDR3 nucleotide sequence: TGCAGCGTTGAAGATCGGGTGTCGGCAGGGATGGAGACCCAGTACTTC.

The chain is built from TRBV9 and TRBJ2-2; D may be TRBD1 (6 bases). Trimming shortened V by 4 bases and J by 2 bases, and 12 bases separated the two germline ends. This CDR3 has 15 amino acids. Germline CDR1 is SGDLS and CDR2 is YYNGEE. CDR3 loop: CASSPRTANTGELFF. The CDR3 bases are TGTGCCAGCAGCCCTCGGACAGCTAACACCGGGGAGCTGTTTTTT.

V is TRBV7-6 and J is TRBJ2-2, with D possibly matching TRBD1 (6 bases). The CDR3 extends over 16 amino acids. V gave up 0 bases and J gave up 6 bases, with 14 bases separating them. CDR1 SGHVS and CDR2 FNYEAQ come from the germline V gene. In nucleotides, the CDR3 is TGTGCCAGCAGCTTAGCTTTACAGGGAGAGTCCGGGGAGCTGTTTTTT. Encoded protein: CASSLALQGESGELFF.

DNA of the CDR3: TGTGCCAGCAGCTTGGGTGGACAGGGCAGCAATCAGCCCCAGCATTTT. It translates to CASSLGGQGSNQPQHF. J is TRBJ1-5 and V is TRBV5-4; TRBD1 matches at 8 bases. This CDR3 region has 16 residues. CDR1 and CDR2 (germline): SGHNT, YYREEE (reference sequence). Trimming cost V 0 bases and J 1 base; bases outside gene matches: 3.

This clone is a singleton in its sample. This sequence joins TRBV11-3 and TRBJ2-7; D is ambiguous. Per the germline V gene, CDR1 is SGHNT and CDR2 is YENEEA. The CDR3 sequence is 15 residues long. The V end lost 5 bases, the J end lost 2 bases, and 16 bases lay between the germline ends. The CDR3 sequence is CASSPFSTKTYEQYF. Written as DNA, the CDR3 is TGTGCCAGCAGCCCGTTCTCTACTAAGACCTACGAGCAGTACTTC.

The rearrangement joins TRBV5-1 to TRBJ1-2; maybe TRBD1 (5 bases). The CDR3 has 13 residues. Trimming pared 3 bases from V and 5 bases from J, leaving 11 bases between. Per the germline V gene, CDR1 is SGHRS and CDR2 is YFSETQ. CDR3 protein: CASSSDSFYGYTF. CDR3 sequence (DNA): TGCGCCAGCAGCTCCGACAGTTTTTATGGCTACACCTTC. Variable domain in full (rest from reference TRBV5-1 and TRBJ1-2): KAGVTQTPRYLIKTRGQQVTLSCSPISGHRSVSWYQQTPGQGLQFLFEYFSETQRNKGNFPGRFSGRQFSNSRSEMNVSTLELGDSALYLCASSSDSFYGYTFGSGTRLTVV.

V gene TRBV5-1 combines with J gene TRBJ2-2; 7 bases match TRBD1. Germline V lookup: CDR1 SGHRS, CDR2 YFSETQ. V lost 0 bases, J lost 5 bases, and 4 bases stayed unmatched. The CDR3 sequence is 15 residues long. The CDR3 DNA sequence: TGCGCCAGCAGCTTGGGACAGGGAATAACCGGGGAGCTGTTTTTT. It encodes CASSLGQGITGELFF.

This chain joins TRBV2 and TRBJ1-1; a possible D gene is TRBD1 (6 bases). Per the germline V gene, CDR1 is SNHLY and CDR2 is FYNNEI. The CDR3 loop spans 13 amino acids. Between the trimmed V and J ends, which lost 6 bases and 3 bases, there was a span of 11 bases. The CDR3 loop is CASRRQAYTEAFF. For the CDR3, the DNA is TGTGCCAGCAGAAGACAGGCCTACACTGAAGCTTTCTTT.

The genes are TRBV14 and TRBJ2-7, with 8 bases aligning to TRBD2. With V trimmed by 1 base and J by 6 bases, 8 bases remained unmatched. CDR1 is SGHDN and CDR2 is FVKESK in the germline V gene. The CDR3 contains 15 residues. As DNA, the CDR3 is TGTGCCAGCAGCCAAGCTTTTGGGACTAGTCTCGAGCAGTACTTC. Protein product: CASSQAFGTSLEQYF.

The CDR3 nucleotides are TGTGCCAGCAGCCCAGAGGCCGGGACTAGCGGATACAATGAGCAGTTCTTC. It codes for CASSPEAGTSGYNEQFF. This chain uses TRBV9 with TRBJ2-1; 11 bases align to TRBD2. CDR3 size: 17 residues. From germline, CDR1 is SGDLS and CDR2 YYNGEE. The V segment lost 4 bases and the J segment 4 bases; nucleotides outside the gene matches: 10.

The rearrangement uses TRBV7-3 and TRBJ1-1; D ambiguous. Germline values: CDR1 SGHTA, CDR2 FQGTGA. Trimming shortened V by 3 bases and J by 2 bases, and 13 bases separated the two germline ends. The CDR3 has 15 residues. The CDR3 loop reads CASSLAVLDNTEAFF. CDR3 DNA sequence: TGTGCCAGCAGCTTGGCGGTTTTAGACAACACTGAAGCTTTCTTT.

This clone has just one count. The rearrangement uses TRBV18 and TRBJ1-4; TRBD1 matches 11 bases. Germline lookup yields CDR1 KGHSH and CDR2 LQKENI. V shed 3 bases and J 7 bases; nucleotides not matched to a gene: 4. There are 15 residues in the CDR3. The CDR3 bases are TGTGCCAGCTCACCTAGGACAGGGGGCACTGAAAAACTGTTTTTT. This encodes CASSPRTGGTEKLFF.

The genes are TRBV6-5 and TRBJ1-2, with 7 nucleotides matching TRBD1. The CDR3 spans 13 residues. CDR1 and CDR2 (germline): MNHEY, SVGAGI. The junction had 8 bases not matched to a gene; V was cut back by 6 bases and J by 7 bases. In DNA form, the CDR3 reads TGTGCCAGCAGGCTCCGGGACAGTACTGGCTACACCTTC. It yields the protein CASRLRDSTGYTF.

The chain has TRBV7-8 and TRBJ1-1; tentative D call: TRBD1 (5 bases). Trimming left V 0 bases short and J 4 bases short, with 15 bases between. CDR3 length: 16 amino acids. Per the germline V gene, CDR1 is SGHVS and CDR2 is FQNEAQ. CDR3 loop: CASSLARGGGFTEAFF. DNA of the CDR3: TGTGCCAGCAGCTTAGCCCGCGGTGGGGGTTTCACTGAAGCTTTCTTT.

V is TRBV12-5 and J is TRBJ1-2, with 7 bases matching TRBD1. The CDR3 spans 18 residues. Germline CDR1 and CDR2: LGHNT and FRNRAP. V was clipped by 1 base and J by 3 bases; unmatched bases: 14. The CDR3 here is CASGLELYRGTRDYGYTF. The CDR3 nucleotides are TGTGCTAGTGGTTTGGAATTATACAGGGGAACACGGGACTATGGCTACACCTTC. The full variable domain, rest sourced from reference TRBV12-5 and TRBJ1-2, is DARVTQTPRHKVTEMGQEVTMRCQPILGHNTVFWYRQTMMQGLELLAYFRNRAPLDDSGMPKDRFSAEMPDATLATLKIQPSEPRDSAVYFCASGLELYRGTRDYGYTFGSGTRLTVV.

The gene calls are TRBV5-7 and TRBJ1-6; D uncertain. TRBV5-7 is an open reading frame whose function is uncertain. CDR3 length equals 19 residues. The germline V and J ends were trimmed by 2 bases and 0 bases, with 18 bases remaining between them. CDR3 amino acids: CASSLPEGGRSSYNSPLHF. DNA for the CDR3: TGTGCCAGCAGCTTACCCGAGGGCGGACGAAGCTCCTATAATTCACCCCTCCACTTT.

The DNA of the CDR3 is TGTGCTAGTGGTTTGGAACTAAATGGCTACACCTTC. Protein product: CASGLELNGYTF. The V and J genes are TRBV12-5 and TRBJ1-2, with D hard to call. This CDR3 is built from 12 residues. Germline V gene sequence: CDR1 LGHNT, CDR2 FRNRAP. V lost 1 base, J lost 6 bases, and 6 bases lay in between.

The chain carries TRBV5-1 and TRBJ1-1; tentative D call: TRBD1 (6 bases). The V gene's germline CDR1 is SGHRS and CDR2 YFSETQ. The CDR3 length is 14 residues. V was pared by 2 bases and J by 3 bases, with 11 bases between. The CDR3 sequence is CASSLQGSYTEAFF. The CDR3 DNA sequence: TGCGCCAGCAGCTTACAGGGTAGTTACACTGAAGCTTTCTTT.

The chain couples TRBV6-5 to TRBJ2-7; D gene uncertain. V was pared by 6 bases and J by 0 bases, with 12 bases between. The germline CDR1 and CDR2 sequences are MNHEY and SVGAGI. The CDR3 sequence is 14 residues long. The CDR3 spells CASSRNDGSYEQYF. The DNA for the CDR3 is TGTGCCAGCAGCCGAAACGACGGCTCCTACGAGCAGTACTTC.

Here the CDR3 reads CASSYYGGRDYGYTF. CDR3 coding DNA: TGTGCCAGCAGTTACTATGGGGGCAGGGACTATGGCTACACCTTC. The genes are TRBV6-6 and TRBJ1-2; perhaps TRBD1 as D (6 bases). Trimming stripped 1 base from V and 3 bases from J, with 12 bases between. Germline V gene lookup returns CDR1 MNHNY and CDR2 SVGAGI (reference sequence). This CDR3 has 15 residues.

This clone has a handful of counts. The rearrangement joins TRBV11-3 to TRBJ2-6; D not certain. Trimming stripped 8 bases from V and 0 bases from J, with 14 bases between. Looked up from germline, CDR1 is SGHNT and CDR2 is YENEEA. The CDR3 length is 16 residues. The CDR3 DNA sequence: TGTGCCAGCGGCAAAACCGGTGACTCTGGGGCCAACGTCCTGACTTTC. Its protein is CASGKTGDSGANVLTF.